This T cell receptor beta chain originates from a study of regulatory T cells in long-lasting Graves disease. Described time point: newly diagnosed GD, antithyroid drugs for less than 3 months. PBMCs were the source of the RNA used for TCR sequencing. Diagnosis followed American Thyroid Association guidelines for Graves' disease. This clonotype was counted only a few times. Arm-PCR with iRepertoire HTBI primers amplified the CDR3 regions for these TCR beta libraries. TCRdb ran MiXCR on the multiplex PCR reads and lists one entry per CDR3 protein. The sample has 350,000 to 550,000 distinct CDR3 sequences, 16% seen once. CDR1 and CDR2 (germline): SGDLS, YYNGEE. The CDR3 extends over 16 amino acids. Unmatched junction bases numbered 4, after V lost 0 bases and J lost 3 bases. This sample also appeared in a second study, on T cells in Graves' hyperthyroidism and ophthalmopathy. From that paper: Newly diagnosed hyperthyroidism, duration under 2 months, in patients aged 18 to 65.

This sequence originates from a young woman with Graves disease. The input for sequencing was peripheral blood mononuclear cells (PBMCs), taken at new diagnosis, from a patient treated with antithyroid drugs. The gene calls are TRBV9 and TRBJ1-2; 11 nucleotides line up with TRBD1. The CDR3 sequence: CASSVDGTGGDYGYTF. In nucleotides, the CDR3 is TGTGCCAGCAGCGTAGATGGGACAGGGGGGGACTATGGCTACACCTTC.